The rows below give T cell receptor beta chains drawn from one sample of a study of blood T cell repertoires in COVID-19. Assay used: immunoSEQ multiplex PCR; TCRdb lists only in-frame clones, some missing. The data hold 100,000 to 150,000 clones, with approximately 88% observed a single time. The sample comprised peripheral blood. These TCRs come from a man aged 45-60 years with acute or convalescent COVID-19. The CDR3 runs from the conserved cysteine through the conserved F or W. Each record gives: D gene, V gene, clone size, J gene, CDR3 DNA, CDR3 protein. A D gene is named only where the DNA matches it firmly. Rows give clone size only sometimes, using once, few, many, or a class for an expanded clone.

>NA|TRBV2|NA|TRBJ1-1
TGTGCCCGCCTGGCGTTGGGGGAGGCTAACACTGAAGCTTTCTTT
CARLALGEANTEAFF
>NA|TRBV6-5|NA|TRBJ2-1
TGTGCCAGCAGCCACCGGGATGAGCAGTTCTTC
CASSHRDEQFF
>TRBD2|TRBV9|NA|TRBJ2-4
TGTGCCAGCAGCGTAGACCCCATACTAGCGCAGAAAAACATTCAGTACTTC
CASSVDPILAQKNIQYF
>NA|TRBV25-1|NA|TRBJ1-1
TGTGCCAGCAGTTCTCGGGGGAACACTGAAGCTTTCTTT
CASSSRGNTEAFF
>NA|TRBV15|few|TRBJ2-1
TGTGCCACCAGCAGAGATGACCGGGGGGCGAATGAGCAGTTCTTC
CATSRDDRGANEQFF
>NA|TRBV7-2|NA|TRBJ1-2
TGTGCCAGCAGCCCGGGGGAGGGCTACGGGAACTATGGCTACACCTTC
CASSPGEGYGNYGYTF
>NA|TRBV25-1|NA|TRBJ1-2
TGTGCCAGCAGTTCGGGCAGGGGTCTCGACTATGGCTACACCTTC
CASSSGRGLDYGYTF
>TRBD2|TRBV20-1|NA|TRBJ2-7
TGCAGTGCTAGTACTAGCGGGAGTCTAGTCGGGGTAGGATACGAGCAGTACTTC
CSASTSGSLVGVGYEQYF
>NA|TRBV1|NA|TRBJ2-1
TGCACCAGCAGCCTCCTCGGGAGATGCTCCTACAATGAGCAGTTCTTC
CTSSLLGRCSYNEQFF
>NA|TRBV10-3|NA|TRBJ1-3
TGTGCCATCAGTGAGGGGCCGAGCTCTGGAAACACCATATATTTT
CAISEGPSSGNTIYF
>NA|TRBV3-1/TRBV3-2|NA|TRBJ1-3
TGTGCCAGCAGCCTACAAGGGAGCTCTGGAAACACCATATATTTT
CASSLQGSSGNTIYF
>NA|TRBV11-2|NA|TRBJ2-2
TGTGCCAGCAGCTTCCACTTCGGCGGGGAGCTGTTTTTT
CASSFHFGGELFF
>NA|TRBV29-1|NA|TRBJ1-1
TGCAGCGTTGACAAGAAGGGACTCAACACTGAAGCTTTCTTT
CSVDKKGLNTEAFF
>TRBD2|TRBV6-4|once|TRBJ2-3
TGTGCCAGCAGTGAAGGACTAGCGGGAGGAGGAGATACGCAGTATTTT
CASSEGLAGGGDTQYF
>NA|TRBV7-7|NA|TRBJ2-5
TGTGCCAGCAGCTCCCTTTCTGAGACCCAGTACTTC
CASSSLSETQYF
>TRBD2|TRBV6-2/TRBV6-3|NA|TRBJ2-7
TGTGCCAGCAGTTTCGGACTAGCGGGAGGGCAGAGTACCTACGAGCAGTACTTC
CASSFGLAGGQSTYEQYF
>NA|TRBV14|once|TRBJ2-1
TGTGCCAGCAGCCTTCCCTCCAGCCCCCGGGTGAGTGAGCAGTTCTTC
CASSLPSSPRVSEQFF
>TRBD1|TRBV4-3|NA|TRBJ2-1
TGCGCCAGCAGCCAAGATCGAGGACAGGGCGATGAGCAGTTCTTC
CASSQDRGQGDEQFF
>NA|TRBV7-8|NA|TRBJ1-1
TGTGCCAGCAGCTTAGGGGGGCCGAGAACTGAAGCTTTCTTT
CASSLGGPRTEAFF
>NA|TRBV7-2|NA|TRBJ2-2
TGTGCCAGCAGCTCGCCTCCGGGGGGACAGGTGTTCACCGGGGAGCTGTTTTTT
CASSSPPGGQVFTGELFF
>NA|TRBV3-1/TRBV3-2|NA|TRBJ1-3
TGTGCCAGCAGCCAAGACTACGGAAACACCATATATTTT
CASSQDYGNTIYF
>TRBD1|TRBV19|NA|TRBJ1-6
TGTGCCAGTAGTATAGCTCCAGGGACAGCCTCGTATAATTCACCCCTCCACTTT
CASSIAPGTASYNSPLHF
>NA|TRBV11-2|NA|TRBJ2-7
TGTGCCAGCAGCTTAGTCTCCGAGCAGTACTTC
CASSLVSEQYF
>TRBD1|TRBV28|NA|TRBJ2-7
TGTGCCAGCAGGACAGGGGGGGTATACGAGCAGTACTTC
CASRTGGVYEQYF
>TRBD2|TRBV6-2/TRBV6-3|once|TRBJ2-1
TGTGCCAGCAGTTCCTGGACTAGCGGGAATGAGCAGTTCTTC
CASSSWTSGNEQFF
>NA|TRBV29-1|NA|TRBJ1-4
TGCAGCGTTGTTCAGGTTGGCACTAATGAAAAACTGTTTTTT
CSVVQVGTNEKLFF
>NA|TRBV5-5|NA|TRBJ2-2
TGTGCCAGCAGCCGGGGGAACACCGGGGAGCTGTTTTTT
CASSRGNTGELFF
>TRBD2|TRBV3-1/TRBV3-2|NA|TRBJ2-1
TGTGCCAGCAGCCAAGGAGGAGCGGGAGGCCTTGGCTCCTACAATGAGCAGTTCTTC
CASSQGGAGGLGSYNEQFF
>TRBD2|TRBV5-1|NA|TRBJ2-3
TGCGCCAGCAGCCTTCATGGGGGGGAGCCCCCCGGCACAGATACGCAGTATTTT
CASSLHGGEPPGTDTQYF
>NA|TRBV3-1/TRBV3-2|NA|TRBJ2-1
TGTGCCAGCAGCCAACTCGATGAGCAGTTCTTC
CASSQLDEQFF
>TRBD1|TRBV19|NA|TRBJ2-7
TGTGCCAGTAGTACCGGACAGGGGCACCCCTACGAGCAGTACTTC
CASSTGQGHPYEQYF
>NA|TRBV29-1|NA|TRBJ1-4
TGCAGCGTTGTTGGAGATAATGAAAAACTGTTTTTT
CSVVGDNEKLFF
>NA|TRBV7-6|NA|TRBJ2-7
TGTGCCAGCAGCTTGGGGGGACCCGGCCACTACGAGCAGTACTTC
CASSLGGPGHYEQYF
>NA|TRBV5-4|NA|TRBJ2-7
TGTGCCAGCAGCTTGTTAGGCGATATGGGCGTATACGAGCAGTACTTC
CASSLLGDMGVYEQYF
>NA|TRBV30|NA|TRBJ2-7
TGTGCCTGGAGTAGACAGGCTAACGAGCAGTACTTC
CAWSRQANEQYF
>NA|TRBV5-1|NA|TRBJ2-2
TGCGCCAGCAGCTTGTGGGGGCAGCGAACCACCGGGGAGCTGTTTTTT
CASSLWGQRTTGELFF
>TRBD2|TRBV9|NA|TRBJ2-5
TGTGCCAGCAGTCCGGGACTAAGGGTTGAGACCCAGTACTTC
CASSPGLRVETQYF
>NA|TRBV4-1|once|TRBJ1-5
TGCGCCAGCAGCCAAGAAGGAGGGCAGGTCAATCAGCCCCAGCATTTT
CASSQEGGQVNQPQHF
>TRBD1|TRBV24-1|few|TRBJ1-2
TGTGCCACCAGTGACCGGACAGGTTCCCCCTATGGCTACACCTTC
CATSDRTGSPYGYTF
>TRBD1|TRBV5-4|NA|TRBJ2-2
TGTGCCAGCAGTCCCGGCCGGGACAGGGTGTCCGGGGAGCTGTTTTTT
CASSPGRDRVSGELFF
>NA|TRBV12-3/TRBV12-4|NA|TRBJ1-5
TGTGCCAGCAGAGGGGGCAATCAGCCCCAGCATTTT
CASRGGNQPQHF
>NA|TRBV6-1|NA|TRBJ1-2
TGTGCCAGCAGTGAAGACATCCCTAACTATGGCTACACCTTC
CASSEDIPNYGYTF
>NA|TRBV28|once|TRBJ1-4
TGTGCCAGCAGCCTCAGACCAGAATACGGGGAAAAACTGTTTTTT
CASSLRPEYGEKLFF
>NA|TRBV7-2|NA|TRBJ2-4
TGTGCCAGCAGACCCGGGGGAGCCAAAAACATTCAGTACTTC
CASRPGGAKNIQYF
>TRBD1|TRBV27|NA|TRBJ2-1
TGTGCCAGCAGTTTCGCTAGCCGGGACAGGGGGCCCCATGAGCAGTTCTTC
CASSFASRDRGPHEQFF
>TRBD1|TRBV11-2|NA|TRBJ1-4
TGTGCCAGCAGCTTACAGGGGGTGGGTGAAAAACTGTTTTTT
CASSLQGVGEKLFF
>NA|TRBV5-1|NA|TRBJ2-5
TGCGCCAGCTTTCGGGGAGTTGGAGAGACCCAGTACTTC
CASFRGVGETQYF
>TRBD2|TRBV6-5|NA|TRBJ2-7
TGTGCCAGCAGTTACTCACTAGCGGGAGGGCTCTACGAGCAGTACTTC
CASSYSLAGGLYEQYF
>NA|TRBV3-1/TRBV3-2|NA|TRBJ1-2
TGTGCCAGCAAGACTCCTCAGGGGCGGGTCTATGGCTACACCTTC
CASKTPQGRVYGYTF
>NA|TRBV7-9|NA|TRBJ2-3
TGTGCCAGCAGCTTAGACCCGGGTACGCAGTATTTT
CASSLDPGTQYF
>NA|TRBV27|NA|TRBJ2-1
TGTGCCAGCAGTTTCGGAGGGAATGAGCAGTTCTTC
CASSFGGNEQFF
>TRBD1|TRBV5-1|NA|TRBJ1-1
TGCGCCAGCAGCGGAGGACAGGGGGCGCGAGCTTTCTTT
CASSGGQGARAFF
>NA|TRBV5-1|NA|TRBJ2-7
TGCGCCAGCAGCTTGGCGCAGGCTGTAAACGAGCAGTACTTC
CASSLAQAVNEQYF
>NA|TRBV19|NA|TRBJ1-5
TGTGCCAGTAGTGCCAGGGGTACCTATCAGCCCCAGCATTTT
CASSARGTYQPQHF